The clone carrying this T cell receptor beta chain was found once. Its antigen is as yet unknown. Sequencing was performed with immunoSEQ multiplex PCR; in TCRdb, only in-frame clones are kept and a portion is missing. The table lists around 220,000 clones, about 90% of them singletons. Among the 110 or so subjects of the validation cohort, separate from the approximately 700-subject first cohort, were the donors. This record belongs to a study of cytomegalovirus exposure and HLA in healthy donors. Whole-study results and caveats: The study labeled roughly 160 TCR beta chains cytomegalovirus-associated. The finding came from a later analysis; first-cohort TCR clusters tended to co-occur in the 110 or so validation repertoires.

This CDR3 contains 14 residues. V was pared by 2 bases and J by 1 base, with 8 bases between. Germline V gene lookup returns CDR1 MNHEY and CDR2 SMNVEV (reference sequence). The sequence came from a woman between 18 and 29 years old in good health and CMV-seronegative. Sequenced input: PBMCs. This chain uses TRBV27 with TRBJ1-1; D remains unclear. The CDR3 region is CASSLTPGNTEAFF. CDR3 DNA: TGTGCCAGCAGTTTAACCCCGGGGAACACTGAAGCTTTCTTT.